Following are 3 T cell receptor beta chains from one sample sequenced in a study of shared T cell receptors in the human thymus. The table came from immunoSEQ multiplex PCR; TCRdb's copy has only in-frame clones and leaves some out. The sample yields about 710,000 clones, about 87% seen once. The same sample was also studied in work on human thymus T cells.

The sequenced sample was thymocytes. Source of these receptors: a boy in the first two years of life with a congenital heart defect.

The chain uses TRBV28 and TRBJ2-1, with 9 bases fitting TRBD1. The junction had 9 bases not matched to a gene; V was cut back by 5 bases and J by 7 bases. The V gene's germline CDR1 is MDHEN and CDR2 SYDVKM. The CDR3 runs 15 residues. CDR3 sequence reads: CASSLREQGANEQFF. CDR3 nucleotide sequence: TGTGCCAGCAGTCTGCGAGAACAGGGGGCGAATGAGCAGTTCTTC.

This chain links TRBV29-1 with TRBJ1-4; possible D gene TRBD1, 5 bases. This CDR3 is built from 14 residues. Germline loops: CDR1 SQVTM, CDR2 ANQGSEA. The V gene lost 6 bases and the J gene lost 7 bases, with 18 bases spanning the gap. CDR3 DNA: TGCAGCGTGCCGCGCGGGGGGGACGGTGAAAAACTGTTTTTT. Protein sequence: CSVPRGGDGEKLFF.

This chain joins TRBV27 and TRBJ2-5, with D perhaps TRBD2 (5 bases). The V gene lost 3 bases and the J gene lost 11 bases, with 10 bases spanning the gap. The CDR3 totals 11 residues. Germline V CDR1 and CDR2: MNHEY, SMNVEV (reference sequence). CDR3 residues: CASSLAGLQYF. The CDR3 DNA reads as TGTGCCAGCAGTTTGGCCGGACTTCAGTACTTC.